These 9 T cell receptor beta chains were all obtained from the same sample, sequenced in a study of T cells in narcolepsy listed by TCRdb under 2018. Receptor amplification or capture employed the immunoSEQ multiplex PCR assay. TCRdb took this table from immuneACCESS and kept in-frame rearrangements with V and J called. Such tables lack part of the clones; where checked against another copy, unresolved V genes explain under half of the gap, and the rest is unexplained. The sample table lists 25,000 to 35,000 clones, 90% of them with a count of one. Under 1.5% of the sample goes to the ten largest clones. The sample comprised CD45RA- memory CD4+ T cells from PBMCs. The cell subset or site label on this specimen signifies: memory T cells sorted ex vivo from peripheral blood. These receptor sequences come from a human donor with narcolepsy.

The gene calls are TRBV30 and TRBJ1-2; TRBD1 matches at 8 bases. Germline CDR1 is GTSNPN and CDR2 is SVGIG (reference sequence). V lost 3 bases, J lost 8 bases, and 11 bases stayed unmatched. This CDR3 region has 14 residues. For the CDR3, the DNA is TGTGCCTGGAGCCGGGACAGGTTAGGTGTCGGCTACACCTTC. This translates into CAWSRDRLGVGYTF.

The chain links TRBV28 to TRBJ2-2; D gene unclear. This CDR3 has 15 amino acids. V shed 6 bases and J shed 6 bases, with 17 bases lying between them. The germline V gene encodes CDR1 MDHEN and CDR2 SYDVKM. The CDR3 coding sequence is TGTGCCAGCAGCCCCCCCAGGAACAGCGCCGGGGAGCTGTTTTTT. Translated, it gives CASSPPRNSAGELFF. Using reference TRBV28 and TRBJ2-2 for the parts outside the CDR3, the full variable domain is DVKVTQSSRYLVKRTGEKVFLECVQDMDHENMFWYRQDPGLGLRLIYFSYDVKMKEKGDIPEGYSVSREKKERFSLILESASTNQTSMYLCASSPPRNSAGELFFGEGSRLTVL.

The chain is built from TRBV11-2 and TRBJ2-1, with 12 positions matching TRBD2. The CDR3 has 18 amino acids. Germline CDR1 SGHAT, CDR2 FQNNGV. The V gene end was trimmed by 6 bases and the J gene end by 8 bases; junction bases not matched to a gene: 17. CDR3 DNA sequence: TGTGCCAGCAGTTCCCCCCCGGGGACTAGCGGGCTTCGGGATGAGCAGTTCTTC. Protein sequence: CASSSPPGTSGLRDEQFF.

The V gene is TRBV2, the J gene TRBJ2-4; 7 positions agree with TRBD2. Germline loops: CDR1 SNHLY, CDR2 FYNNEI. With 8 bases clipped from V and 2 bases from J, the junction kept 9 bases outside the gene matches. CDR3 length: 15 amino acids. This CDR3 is CASLDPGGPKNIQYF. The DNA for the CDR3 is TGTGCCAGCCTCGATCCGGGGGGTCCCAAAAACATTCAGTACTTC.

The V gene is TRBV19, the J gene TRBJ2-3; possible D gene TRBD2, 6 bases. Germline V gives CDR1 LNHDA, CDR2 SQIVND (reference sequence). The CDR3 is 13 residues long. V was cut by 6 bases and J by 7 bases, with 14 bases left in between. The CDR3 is CASSPTRTYTQYF. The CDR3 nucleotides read TGTGCCAGTAGCCCGACTAGGACTTATACGCAGTATTTT.

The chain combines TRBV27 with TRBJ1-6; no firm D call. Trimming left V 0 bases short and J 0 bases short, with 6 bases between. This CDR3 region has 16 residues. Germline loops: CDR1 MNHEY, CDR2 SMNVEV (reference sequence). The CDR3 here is CASSLSLSSYNSPLHF. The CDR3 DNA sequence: TGTGCCAGCAGTTTATCACTGAGCTCCTATAATTCACCCCTCCACTTT.

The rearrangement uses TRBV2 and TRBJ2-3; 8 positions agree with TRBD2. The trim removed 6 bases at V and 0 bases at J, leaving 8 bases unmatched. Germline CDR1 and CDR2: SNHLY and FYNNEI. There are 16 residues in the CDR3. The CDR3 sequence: CASRVRASGSTDTQYF. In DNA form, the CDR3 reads TGTGCCAGCAGAGTCCGGGCTAGCGGGAGCACAGATACGCAGTATTTT.

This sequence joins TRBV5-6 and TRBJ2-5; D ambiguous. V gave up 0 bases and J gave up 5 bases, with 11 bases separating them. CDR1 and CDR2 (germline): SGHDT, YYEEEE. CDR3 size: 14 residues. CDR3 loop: CASSLVAALETQYF. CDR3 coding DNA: TGTGCCAGCAGCTTGGTGGCGGCGTTGGAGACCCAGTACTTC. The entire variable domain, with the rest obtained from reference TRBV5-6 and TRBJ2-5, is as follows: DAGVTQSPTHLIKTRGQQVTLRCSPKSGHDTVSWYQQALGQGPQFIFQYYEEEERQRGNFPDRFSGHQFPNYSSELNVNALLLGDSALYLCASSLVAALETQYFGPGTRLLVL.

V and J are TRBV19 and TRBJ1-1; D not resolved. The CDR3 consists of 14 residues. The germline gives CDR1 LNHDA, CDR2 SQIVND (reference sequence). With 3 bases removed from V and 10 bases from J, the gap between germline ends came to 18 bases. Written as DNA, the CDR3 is TGTGCCAGTAGTATCGCAAGGAATCCCAGTGCAGCTTTCTTT. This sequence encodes CASSIARNPSAAFF.